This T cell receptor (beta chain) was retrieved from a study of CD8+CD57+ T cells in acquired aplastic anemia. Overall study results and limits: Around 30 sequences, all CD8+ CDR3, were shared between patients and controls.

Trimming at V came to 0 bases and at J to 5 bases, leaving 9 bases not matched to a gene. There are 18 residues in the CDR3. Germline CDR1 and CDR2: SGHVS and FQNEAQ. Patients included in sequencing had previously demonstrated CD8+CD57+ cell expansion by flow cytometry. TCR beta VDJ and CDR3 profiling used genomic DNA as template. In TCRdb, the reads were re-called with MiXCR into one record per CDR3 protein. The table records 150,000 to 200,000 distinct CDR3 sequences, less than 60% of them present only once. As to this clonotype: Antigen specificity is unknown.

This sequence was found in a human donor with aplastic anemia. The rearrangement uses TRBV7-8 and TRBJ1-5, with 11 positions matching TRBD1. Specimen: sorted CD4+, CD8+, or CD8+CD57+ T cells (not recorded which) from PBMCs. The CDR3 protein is CASSLASGQGAYDQPQHF. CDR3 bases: TGTGCCAGCAGCTTAGCGAGTGGACAGGGGGCGTATGATCAGCCCCAGCATTTT.